This T cell receptor beta chain was found in a study (dated by TCRdb to between 2015 and 2016). Regarding the research as a whole: Whether tumor-infiltrating Tregs in breast cancer are recruited from blood Tregs or converted in situ from other CD4+ T cell subsets was tested. Results the study describes overall, beyond this receptor: Rather than covering whole repertoires, validation in the larger cohort was restricted to a single TCR beta V-J rearrangement. Tumor memory CD4+ T cell TCR gene usage clustered with blood and lymph node memory CD4+ cells and lymph node naive CD4+ cells. The TCR alpha and beta sequences of tumor-infiltrating Tregs showed the greatest overlap with tumor naive CD4+ T cells, followed by blood naive CD4+ T cells.

Memory CD4+ T cells were isolated as CD4+CD45RO+CD25- cells. Tregs, naive and memory CD4+ T cells from tumor, blood and ipsilateral draining lymph nodes of 5 or 6 breast cancer patients underwent full-length TCR alpha and beta sequencing. Tumor tissue and lymph nodes obtained by ipsilateral axillary dissection were perfused with PBS, cut into small pieces and digested using collagenase I and hyaluronidase. Sorted cell populations were confirmed by FACS to exceed 90% purity. The germline V gene gives CDR1 as MGHDK and CDR2 as SYGVNS. V was cut back by 8 bases and J by 5 bases, leaving a gap of 6 bases between them. From its cysteine to its phenylalanine, the CDR3 spans 10 amino acids. The entry retains the CDR3 DNA only, 30 bases that are in frame from base 1. There are a few counts of this clonotype. This receptor's antigen is unknown. No base qualities exist here, and no much larger clone lies one base off it.

Full-length TCR variable regions were amplified by 5' RACE PCR with constant-region reverse primers, and semi-nested PCR with Nested Universal Primer A was subsequently performed. The ReliaPrep RNA Cell Miniprep System was used to extract total RNA, which was then reverse transcribed into 5'RACE-ready cDNA with the SMARTer RACE 5'/3' Kit. Multiplex adaptors were used to barcode full-length TCR alpha and beta libraries, and the barcoded libraries were sequenced on an Illumina MiSeq. The original methods were these. For each of nine subset-tissue groups, sequencing data from the five patients were combined, and the groups were compared by unsupervised clustering of TCR gene usage. The Morisita-Horn index was used to calculate repertoire similarity, with shared sequences weighted according to their contribution to each repertoire. In-frame beta chains were kept once TCRdb had trimmed the public reads at Q25 with fastp and called clones with MiXCR. Each record represents a unique CDR3 protein, reported with the most common genes and DNA among its rows. TCRdb's processing, not the authors' own work, is the source of the V and J calls. For this sample there are about 42,000 distinct CDR3 sequences; about 30% appear just once. Under 5% of the sample goes to the ten largest clones.

The sequence links TRBV25-1 to TRBJ2-5; TRBD2 could be the D gene, as 5 bases match. The sample was tumor-infiltrating memory CD4+ T cells sorted from the breast tumor. According to the study, the label for this sample's cell subset or site signals: memory CD4+ T cells, CD4+CD45RO+CD25-. This clonotype was sampled from a female donor with breast cancer. The CDR3 sequence is CASGEETQYF. The base sequence is TGTGCCAGCGGGGAGGAGACCCAGTACTTC.